This T cell receptor beta chain stems from a study of shared T cell receptors in the human thymus. The CDR3 runs 16 residues. Germline lookup yields CDR1 SGHAT and CDR2 FQNNGV. Deletions cut 2 bases from V and 1 base from J, with 14 bases between. Assay: immunoSEQ multiplex PCR; the TCRdb copy retains only in-frame clones and omits some. The data hold roughly 550,000 clones, with approximately 78% observed a single time. This clone was detected once. In addition, the sample was reused for a study of human thymus T cells. That work contributes: Having surgery to correct congenital heart defects, healthy Finnish infants acted as the donors. Thymus tissue for the work was resected from patients undergoing corrective heart surgery.

Sequences were obtained from thymocytes. The origin of this receptor is a boy less than two years old with a congenital heart defect. This rearrangement joins TRBV11-2 to TRBJ1-1; D unclear. CDR3 bases: TGTGCCAGCAGCTTAAAGAGGGTACGACGGAACACTGAAGCTTTCTTT. Translated: CASSLKRVRRNTEAFF.